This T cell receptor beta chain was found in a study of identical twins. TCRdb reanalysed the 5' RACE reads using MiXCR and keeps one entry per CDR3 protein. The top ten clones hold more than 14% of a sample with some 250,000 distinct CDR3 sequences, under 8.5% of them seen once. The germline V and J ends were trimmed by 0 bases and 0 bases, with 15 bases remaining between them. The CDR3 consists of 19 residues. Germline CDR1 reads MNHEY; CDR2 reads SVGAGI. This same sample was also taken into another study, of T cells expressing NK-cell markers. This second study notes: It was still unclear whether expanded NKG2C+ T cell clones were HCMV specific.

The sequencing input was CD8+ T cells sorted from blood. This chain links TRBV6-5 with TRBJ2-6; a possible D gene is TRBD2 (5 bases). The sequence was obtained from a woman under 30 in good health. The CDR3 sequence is CASSYSIKTGSSGANVLTF. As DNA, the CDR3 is TGTGCCAGCAGTTACTCGATTAAGACGGGGAGCTCTGGGGCCAACGTCCTGACTTTC.